The T cell receptor (beta chain) described here comes from a study of cytomegalovirus exposure and HLA in healthy donors. A word on this clone: Antigen unknown.

Study-level findings and limits: The dataset shows that most TCR sequences were rare, while some public TCRs occurred in many donors.

Nominally healthy donors were sampled, though unrecorded immune exposures were likely. 60 Vbeta and 13 Jbeta primers were used in PCR. TCRdb keeps only in-frame clones here, not all; method: immunoSEQ multiplex PCR. The data hold about 210,000 clones, with nearly 80% observed a single time. V gave up 6 bases and J gave up 6 bases; unmatched junction bases: 12. The CDR3 is made up of 16 amino acids. CDR1 SNHLY and CDR2 FYNNEI come from the germline V gene. The origin of this receptor is a male donor in good health and CMV-seronegative. Sequencing was carried out using PBMCs. The V call is TRBV2, the J call TRBJ2-1, with 9 nucleotides matching TRBD2. CDR3 amino acids: CASSPVLSGRSNEQFF. For the CDR3, the DNA is TGTGCCAGCAGCCCAGTCCTCAGCGGGAGGAGCAATGAGCAGTTCTTC.